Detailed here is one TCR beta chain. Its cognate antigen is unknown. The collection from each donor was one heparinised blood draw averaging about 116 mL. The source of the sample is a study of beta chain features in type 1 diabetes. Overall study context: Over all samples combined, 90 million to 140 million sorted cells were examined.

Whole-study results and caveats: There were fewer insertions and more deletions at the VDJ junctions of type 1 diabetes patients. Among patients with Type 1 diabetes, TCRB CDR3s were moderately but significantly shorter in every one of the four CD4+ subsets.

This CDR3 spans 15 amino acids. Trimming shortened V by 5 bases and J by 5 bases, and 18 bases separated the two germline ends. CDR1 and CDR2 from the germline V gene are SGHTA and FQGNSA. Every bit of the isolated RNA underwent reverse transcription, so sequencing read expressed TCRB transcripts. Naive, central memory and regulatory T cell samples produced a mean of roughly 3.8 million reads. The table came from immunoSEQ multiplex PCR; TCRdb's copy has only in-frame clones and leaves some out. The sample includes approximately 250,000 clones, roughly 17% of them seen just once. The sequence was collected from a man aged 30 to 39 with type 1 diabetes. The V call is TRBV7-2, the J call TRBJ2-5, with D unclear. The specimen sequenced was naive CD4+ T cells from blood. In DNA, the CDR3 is TGTGCCAGCAGCCCCTCCGCTAGGTCAGAGGAGACCCAGTACTTC. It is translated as CASSPSARSEETQYF.